This record covers a single T cell receptor (beta chain). The target of this receptor is not known. No clone much larger than this one lies a single base away; base qualities are absent. This specimen belongs to a study of T cells in Graves' hyperthyroidism and ophthalmopathy (dated by TCRdb to the late 2010s). With respect to the entire study: Peripheral blood was sampled at the time of initial diagnosis, prior to any treatment. A discovery cohort of approximately 97 patients, about 40 with Graves' ophthalmopathy and under 60 with stable Graves' hyperthyroidism, was used to find distinguishing TCR V-J signatures. Prospective prediction of ophthalmopathy was tested in an independent validation cohort consisting of 18 hyperthyroidism patients and more than 15 patients who later progressed to ophthalmopathy. For training and testing, the 100 or so patients in the discovery cohort were randomly divided in a 7:3 ratio. Thyroid tissue and blood T-cell repertoires from six Graves' hyperthyroidism patients were also compared in the study. After blood sampling, hyperthyroidism patients were treated with methimazole at a starting dose of 30 mg daily, and ophthalmopathy patients were treated with high-dose intravenous methylprednisolone. According to the paper, TCR Vbeta CDR3 sequencing was carried out on 120 to 150 peripheral blood samples, which came from fewer than 50 ophthalmopathy, 70 to 80 hyperthyroidism and roughly 17 progressor patients. The full study reports these points: Sample size was not statistically predetermined, and blinding of investigators to group allocation was not performed. During validation, the model predicted progression to ophthalmopathy a median of approximately six months ahead of onset, with almost 71% sensitivity and under 85% specificity. Most expanded thyroid clonotypes (frequency above 0.001) were also found in blood, which suggests that blood repertoires may mirror thyroid immune responses. A model built on a 13 V-J signature distinguished ophthalmopathy from stable hyperthyroidism, reaching roughly 88% sensitivity and about 81% specificity in cross-validation and 80%/75% in testing.

The germline V gene sets CDR1 to MNHEY and CDR2 to SVGEGT. Unmatched junction bases come to 7, with V trimmed by 4 bases and J by 2 bases. From its cysteine to its phenylalanine, the CDR3 spans 16 amino acids. Only the CDR3 region is kept as DNA, spanning 48 bases read in frame from base 1. Stable Graves' hyperthyroidism was defined as no progression to ophthalmopathy during 18 months of follow-up. Hyperthyroidism patients were aged 18 to 65 years and newly diagnosed, with disease duration of less than 2 months. Exclusion was applied to patients with uncontrolled infections, other autoimmune diseases, pregnancy or lactation. Diagnoses relied on clinical symptoms, serum thyroxine and TRAb, thyroid ultrasound and orbital computed tomography. PBMCs were isolated from 8 to 10 ml of fresh peripheral blood by Ficoll-Paque density gradient centrifugation. Total RNA was extracted using Trizol reagent, and RNA quality was assessed on an Agilent 2100 Bioanalyzer.

Amplification of TCR beta CDR3 regions was carried out from RNA transcripts. For the first round of RT-PCR on the TCR CDR3, the HTBI primer set was used together with the Qiagen OneStep RT-PCR kit. Libraries were constructed in a second round of multiplex PCR, after which size selection and purification were carried out. Paired-end sequencing of the libraries was performed with 100 bp reads on an Illumina HiSeq2000. Processing in the source paper ran as follows. SOAPnuke was used to process the raw data, removing reads that contained adapters or uncalled bases, had a mean Phred below 15, or lacked an exact match to the constant primer or identifier. High-quality paired reads were merged using COPE v1.2.5, and each unique nucleotide sequence was defined as a clonotype. MiTCR v1.1 was used to align the clonotypes against IMGT TRBV, TRBD and TRBJ reference segments. The analysis included only V-J combinations with a frequency above 0.0001, which together covered approximately 99% of the repertoires. A TCS score was defined as the ratio between F50 (clonal expansion) and ExV (chaos), using BLOSUM62-based TCRdist between CDR3 peptides within each V-J. Welch's t-statistics and random forest reduced fewer than 600 V-J features to about 13, which were used in a naive Bayes classifier (R e1071). TCRdb reworked the public reads: Q25 trimming with fastp, MiXCR clone assembly, productive beta chains retained. Entries that share a CDR3 protein sequence are merged under the most common genes and DNA. For this entry, the V and J calls and clone size follow TCRdb and not the study's own pipeline. For this sample the table gives fewer than 850,000 distinct CDR3 sequences, of which 15% to 20% were detected only once. Clones ranked in the top ten supply about 14% of the sample.

Source material: blood. The chain joins TRBV6-2 or TRBV6-3 to TRBJ2-1; TRBD2 matches 8 bases in the middle. This receptor was identified in a man aged 45-60 years with Graves' hyperthyroidism. The DNA sequence is TGTGCCAGCAGTTCGGGGGTAGCGGGACCCTACAATGAGCAGTTCTTC. Its protein reads: CASSSGVAGPYNEQFF.